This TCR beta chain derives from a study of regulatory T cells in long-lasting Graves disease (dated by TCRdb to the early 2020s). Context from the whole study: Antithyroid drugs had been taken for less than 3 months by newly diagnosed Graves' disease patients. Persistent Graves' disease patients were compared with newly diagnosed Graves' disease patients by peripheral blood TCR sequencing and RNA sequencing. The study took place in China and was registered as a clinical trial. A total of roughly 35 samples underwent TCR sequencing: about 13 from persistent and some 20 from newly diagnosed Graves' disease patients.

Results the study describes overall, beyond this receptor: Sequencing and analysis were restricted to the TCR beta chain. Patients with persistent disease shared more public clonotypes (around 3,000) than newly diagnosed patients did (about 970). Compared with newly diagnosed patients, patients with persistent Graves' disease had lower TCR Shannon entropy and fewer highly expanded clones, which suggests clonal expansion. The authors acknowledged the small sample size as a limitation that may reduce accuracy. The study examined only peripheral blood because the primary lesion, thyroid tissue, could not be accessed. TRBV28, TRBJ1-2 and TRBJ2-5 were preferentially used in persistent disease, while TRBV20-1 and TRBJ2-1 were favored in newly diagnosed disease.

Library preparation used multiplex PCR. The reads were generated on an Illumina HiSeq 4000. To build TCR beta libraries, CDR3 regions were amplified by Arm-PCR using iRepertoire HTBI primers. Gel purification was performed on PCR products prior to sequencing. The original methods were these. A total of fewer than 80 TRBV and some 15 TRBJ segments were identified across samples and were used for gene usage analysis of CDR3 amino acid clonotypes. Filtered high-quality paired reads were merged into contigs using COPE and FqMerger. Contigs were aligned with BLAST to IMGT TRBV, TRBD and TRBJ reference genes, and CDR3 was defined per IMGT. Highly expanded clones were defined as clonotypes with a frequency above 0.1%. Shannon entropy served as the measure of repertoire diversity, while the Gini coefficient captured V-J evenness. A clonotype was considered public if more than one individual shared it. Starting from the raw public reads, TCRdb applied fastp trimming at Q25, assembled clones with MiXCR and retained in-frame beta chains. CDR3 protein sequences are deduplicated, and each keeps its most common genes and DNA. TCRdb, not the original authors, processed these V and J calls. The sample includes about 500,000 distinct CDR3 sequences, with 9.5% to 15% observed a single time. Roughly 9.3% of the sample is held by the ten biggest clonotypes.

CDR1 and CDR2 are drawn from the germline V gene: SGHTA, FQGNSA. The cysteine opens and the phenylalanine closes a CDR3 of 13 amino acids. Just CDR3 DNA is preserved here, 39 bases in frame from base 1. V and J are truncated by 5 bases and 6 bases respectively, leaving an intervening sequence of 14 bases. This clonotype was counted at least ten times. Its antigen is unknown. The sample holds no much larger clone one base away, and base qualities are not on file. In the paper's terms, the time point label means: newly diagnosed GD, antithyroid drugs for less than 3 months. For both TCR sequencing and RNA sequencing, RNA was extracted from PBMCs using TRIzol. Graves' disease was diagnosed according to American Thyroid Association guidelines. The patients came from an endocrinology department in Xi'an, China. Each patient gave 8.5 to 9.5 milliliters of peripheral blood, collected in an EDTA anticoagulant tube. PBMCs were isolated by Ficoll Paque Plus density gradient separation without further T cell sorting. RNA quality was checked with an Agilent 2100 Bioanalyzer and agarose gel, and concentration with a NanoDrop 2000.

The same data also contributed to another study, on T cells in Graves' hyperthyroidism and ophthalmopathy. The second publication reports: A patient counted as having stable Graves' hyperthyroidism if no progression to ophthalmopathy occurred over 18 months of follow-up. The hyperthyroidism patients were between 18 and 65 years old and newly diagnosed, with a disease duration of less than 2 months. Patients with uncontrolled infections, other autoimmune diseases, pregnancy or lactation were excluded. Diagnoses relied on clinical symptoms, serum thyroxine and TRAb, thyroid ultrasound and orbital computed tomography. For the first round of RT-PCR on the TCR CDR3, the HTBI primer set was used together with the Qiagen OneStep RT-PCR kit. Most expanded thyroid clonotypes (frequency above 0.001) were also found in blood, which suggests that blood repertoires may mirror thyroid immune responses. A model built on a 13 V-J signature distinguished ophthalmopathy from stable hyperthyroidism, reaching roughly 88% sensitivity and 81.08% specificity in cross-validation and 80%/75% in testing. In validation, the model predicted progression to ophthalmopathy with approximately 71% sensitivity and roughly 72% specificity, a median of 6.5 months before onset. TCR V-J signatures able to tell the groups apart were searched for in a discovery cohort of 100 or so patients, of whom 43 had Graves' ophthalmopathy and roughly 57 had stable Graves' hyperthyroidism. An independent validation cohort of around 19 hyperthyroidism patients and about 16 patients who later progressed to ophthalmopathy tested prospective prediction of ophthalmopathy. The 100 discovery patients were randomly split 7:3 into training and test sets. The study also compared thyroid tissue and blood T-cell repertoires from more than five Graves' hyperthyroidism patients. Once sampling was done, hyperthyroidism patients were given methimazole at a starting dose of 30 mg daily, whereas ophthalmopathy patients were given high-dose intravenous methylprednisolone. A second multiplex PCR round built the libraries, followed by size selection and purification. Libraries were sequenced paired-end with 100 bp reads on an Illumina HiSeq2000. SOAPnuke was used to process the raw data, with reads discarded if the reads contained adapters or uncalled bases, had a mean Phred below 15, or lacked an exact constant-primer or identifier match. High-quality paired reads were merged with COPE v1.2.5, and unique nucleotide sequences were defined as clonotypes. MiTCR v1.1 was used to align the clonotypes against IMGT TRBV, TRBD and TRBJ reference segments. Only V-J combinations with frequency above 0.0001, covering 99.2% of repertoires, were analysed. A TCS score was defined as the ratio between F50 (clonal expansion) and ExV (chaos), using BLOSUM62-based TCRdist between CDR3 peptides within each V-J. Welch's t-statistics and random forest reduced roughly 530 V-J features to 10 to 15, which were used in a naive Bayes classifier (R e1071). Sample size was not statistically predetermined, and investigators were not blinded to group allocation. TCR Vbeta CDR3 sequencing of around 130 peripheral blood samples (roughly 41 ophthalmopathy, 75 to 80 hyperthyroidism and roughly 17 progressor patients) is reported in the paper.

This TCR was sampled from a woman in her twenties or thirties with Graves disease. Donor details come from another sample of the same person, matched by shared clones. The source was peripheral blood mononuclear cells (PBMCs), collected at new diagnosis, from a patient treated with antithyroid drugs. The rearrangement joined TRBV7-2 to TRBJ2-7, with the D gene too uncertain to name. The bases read TGTGCCAGCAGCCTCTTCTCTGTTGGCGAGCAGTACTTC. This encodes CASSLFSVGEQYF. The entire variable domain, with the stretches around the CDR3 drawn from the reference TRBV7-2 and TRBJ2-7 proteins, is GAGVSQSPSNKVTEKGKDVELRCDPISGHTALYWYRQSLGQGLEFLIYFQGNSAPDKSGLPSDRFSAERTGGSVSTLTIQRTQQEDSAVYLCASSLFSVGEQYFGPGTRLTVT.